Given below is one TCR beta chain in context. This clone showed up just a few times. No antigen is known for it. No clone much larger than this one lies a single base away; base qualities are absent. This sample was included in a study of T cell responses to AZD1222 COVID-19 vaccine (dated by TCRdb to about 2021). Regarding the study in general: TCR sequencing was performed for roughly 250 trial participants, of whom about 200 were given two doses of AZD1222 and 26 were given two doses of MenACWY control vaccine. Trial participants were enrolled by age into 18-55, 56-69 and 70-plus year subgroups, with 148, 28 and 57 TCR-sequenced participants respectively.

The CDR3 regions of human TCRbeta chains were subjected to immunosequencing. The paper's processing steps were these. Repertoire TCRs were checked for matches against a reference library of SARS-CoV-2-specific TCRs that had been generated using the MIRA antigen-specificity platform. Breadth meant the fraction of unique TCRs that were SARS-CoV-2-associated, whereas depth meant the fraction of total T cells that were SARS-CoV-2-associated. Each spike-specific TCR was assigned to its reactive spike region and to a CD4 or CD8 class using the MIRA data. Log10-transformed breadth and depth values were compared by one-way ANOVA with Sidak's multiple comparisons tests. TCRdb obtained this table from immuneACCESS and retained in-frame rearrangements with V and J assigned. These tables miss some clones; where compared with another copy, unresolved V genes account for less than half of the shortfall, and the remainder is unexplained. V and J calls and clone size are as listed in that table; D and trimming were resolved from the DNA. Here the sample has 200,000 or so clones; 93% occur a single time. The ten largest clonotypes hold less than 1.2% of the sample.

Via the germline V gene, CDR1 is SGHRS and CDR2 YFSETQ. The junction shows trimming of 2 bases on V and 7 bases on J, plus 7 bases between the germline ends. Reading from cysteine to phenylalanine, the CDR3 counts 13 amino acids. Only the CDR3 region is kept as DNA, spanning 39 bases read in frame from base 1. The paper's findings and limits, for the study overall: Participants were mostly white British and included more females than males, and it was suggested by the authors that clonal diversity may have been underestimated. The 56-69-year group was small, and its depth increase did not reach significance, likely because of low power. CD4 TCRs associated with the vaccine covered the entire spike protein, and the dominant responses were in regions 160-218 and 743-854. Because no day 14 peak-response samples were available, the repertoires could be characterized only after the peak T cell response. Conclusions about previously exposed vaccinees were limited because only six AZD1222 recipients were SARS-CoV-2 seropositive at baseline. After two AZD1222 doses, spike-specific TCR breadth and depth were significantly higher than at day 0 and than in MenACWY recipients. Reportedly, almost half of the unique spike-specific TCRs recognized epitopes lying outside the regions that are mutated in the B.1.351 and B.1.1.7 variants.

Taken with the paper, the label for time point translates to: about 28 days (+/-7) after the second vaccine dose. AZD1222 recipients with second doses at about 4 weeks or about 12 weeks were pooled, because spike-specific TCR depth and breadth did not differ between schedules. Vaccinee samples came from UK trials COV001 and COV002, including a single-blind randomized controlled phase 2/3 trial of AZD1222 (ChAdOx1 nCoV-19) in healthy adults. Trial participant PBMC samples were collected at day 0 and day 28 after the second dose for TCRbeta chain sequencing. Sequenced material: peripheral blood, taken 28 days after the second AZD1222 dose. This TCR was recovered from an adult who received the AZD1222 COVID-19 vaccine. This chain is built from TRBV5-1 and TRBJ1-6; the D gene identity is not certain. The CDR3 sequence is CASSLNMNSPLHF. The DNA sequence is as follows: TGCGCCAGCAGCTTAAACATGAATTCACCCCTCCACTTT.